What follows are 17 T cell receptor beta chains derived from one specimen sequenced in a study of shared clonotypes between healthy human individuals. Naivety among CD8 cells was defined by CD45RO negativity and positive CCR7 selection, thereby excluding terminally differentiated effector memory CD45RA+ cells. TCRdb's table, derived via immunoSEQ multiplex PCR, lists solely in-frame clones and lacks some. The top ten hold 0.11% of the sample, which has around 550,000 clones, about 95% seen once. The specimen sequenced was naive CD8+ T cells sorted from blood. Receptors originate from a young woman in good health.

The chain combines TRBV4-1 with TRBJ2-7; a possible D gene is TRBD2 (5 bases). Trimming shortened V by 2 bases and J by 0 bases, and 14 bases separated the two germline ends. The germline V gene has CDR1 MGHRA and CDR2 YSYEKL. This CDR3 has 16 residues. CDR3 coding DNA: TGCGCCAGCAGCCAACACGGCGGGCTAAGCTCCTACGAGCAGTACTTC. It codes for CASSQHGGLSSYEQYF.

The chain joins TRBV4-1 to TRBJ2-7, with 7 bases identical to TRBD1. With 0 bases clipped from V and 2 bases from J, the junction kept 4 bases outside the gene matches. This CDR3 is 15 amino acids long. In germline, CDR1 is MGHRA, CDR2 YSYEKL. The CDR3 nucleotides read TGCGCCAGCAGCCAAGAACAGGGGAGACCCTACGAGCAGTACTTC. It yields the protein CASSQEQGRPYEQYF.

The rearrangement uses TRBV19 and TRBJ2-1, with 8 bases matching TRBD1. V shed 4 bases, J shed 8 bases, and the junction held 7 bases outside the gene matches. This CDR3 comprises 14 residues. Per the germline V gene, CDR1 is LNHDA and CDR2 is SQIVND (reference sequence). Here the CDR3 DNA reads TGTGCCAGTAGTACAGGGGGCTTGGGTGATGAGCAGTTCTTC. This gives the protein CASSTGGLGDEQFF.

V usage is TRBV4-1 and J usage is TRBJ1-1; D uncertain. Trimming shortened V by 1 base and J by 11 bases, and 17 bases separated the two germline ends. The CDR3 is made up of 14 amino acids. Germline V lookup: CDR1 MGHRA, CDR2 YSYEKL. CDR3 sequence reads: CASSQVVTNMQAFF. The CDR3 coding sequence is TGCGCCAGCAGCCAAGTGGTCACTAATATGCAGGCTTTCTTT.

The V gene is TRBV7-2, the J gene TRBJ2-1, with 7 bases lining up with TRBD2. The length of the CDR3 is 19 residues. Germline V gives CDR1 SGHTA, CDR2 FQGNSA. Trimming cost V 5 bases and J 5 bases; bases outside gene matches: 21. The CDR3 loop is CASSASGDSNYHTNNEQFF. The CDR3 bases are TGTGCCAGCAGCGCCAGCGGGGACTCAAACTACCACACCAACAATGAGCAGTTCTTC.

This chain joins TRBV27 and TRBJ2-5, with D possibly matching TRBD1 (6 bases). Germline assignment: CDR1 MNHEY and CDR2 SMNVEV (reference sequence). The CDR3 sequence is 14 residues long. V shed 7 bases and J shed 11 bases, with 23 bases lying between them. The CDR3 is CASTAGTYLGEQYF. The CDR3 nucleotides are TGTGCCAGCACCGCCGGGACATACCTGGGGGAGCAGTACTTC.

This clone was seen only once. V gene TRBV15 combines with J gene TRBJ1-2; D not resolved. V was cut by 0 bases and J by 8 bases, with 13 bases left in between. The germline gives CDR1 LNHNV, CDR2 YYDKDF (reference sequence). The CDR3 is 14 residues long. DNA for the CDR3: TGTGCCACCAGCAGAGAAGGGCCCCACTGGGGCTACACCTTC. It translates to CATSREGPHWGYTF.

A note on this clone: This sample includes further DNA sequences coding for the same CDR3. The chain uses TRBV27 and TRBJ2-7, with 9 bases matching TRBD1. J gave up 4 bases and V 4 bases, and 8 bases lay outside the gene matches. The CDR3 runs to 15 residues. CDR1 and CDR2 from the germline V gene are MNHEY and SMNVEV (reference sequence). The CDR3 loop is CASSSIGTGRYEQYF. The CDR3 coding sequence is TGTGCCAGCAGTTCAATCGGGACAGGGCGTTACGAGCAGTACTTC.

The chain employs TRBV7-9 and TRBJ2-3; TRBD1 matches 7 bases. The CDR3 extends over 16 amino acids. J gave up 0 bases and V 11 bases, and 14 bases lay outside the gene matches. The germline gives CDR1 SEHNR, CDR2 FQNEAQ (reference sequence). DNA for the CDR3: TGTGCCGTCTATGATAGGGGGCAGACTAGCACAGATACGCAGTATTTT. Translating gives CAVYDRGQTSTDTQYF.

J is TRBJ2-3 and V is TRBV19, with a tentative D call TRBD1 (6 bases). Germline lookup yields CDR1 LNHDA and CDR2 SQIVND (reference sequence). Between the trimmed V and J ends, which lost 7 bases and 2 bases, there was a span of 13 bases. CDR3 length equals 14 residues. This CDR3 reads CASKPGQVTDTQYF. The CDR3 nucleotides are TGTGCCAGTAAACCGGGACAAGTCACAGATACGCAGTATTTT. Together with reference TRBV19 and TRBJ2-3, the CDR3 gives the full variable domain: DGGITQSPKYLFRKEGQNVTLSCEQNLNHDAMYWYRQDPGQGLRLIYYSQIVNDFQKGDIAEGYSVSREKKESFPLTVTSAQKNPTAFYLCASKPGQVTDTQYFGPGTRLTVL.

CDR3 sequence reads: CASSGTSGRVEQYF. CDR3 DNA: TGTGCCAGCAGTGGGACTAGCGGGAGAGTCGAGCAGTACTTC. This rearrangement joins TRBV2 to TRBJ2-7; TRBD2 agrees at 13 bases. The CDR3 length is 14 residues. Germline assignment: CDR1 SNHLY and CDR2 FYNNEI. V lost 4 bases to trimming and J lost 6 bases; unmatched junction nucleotides: 3.

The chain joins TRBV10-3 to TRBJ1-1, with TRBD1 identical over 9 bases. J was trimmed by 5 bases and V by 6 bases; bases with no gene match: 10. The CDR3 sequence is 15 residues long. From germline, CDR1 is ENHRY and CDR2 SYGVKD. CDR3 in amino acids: CAIRAETGGWTEAFF. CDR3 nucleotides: TGTGCCATCAGAGCAGAAACAGGGGGCTGGACTGAAGCTTTCTTT.

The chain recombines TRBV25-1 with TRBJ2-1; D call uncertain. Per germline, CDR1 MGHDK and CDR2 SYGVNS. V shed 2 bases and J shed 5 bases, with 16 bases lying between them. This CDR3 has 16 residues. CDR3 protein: CASSEGEGYFDNEQFF. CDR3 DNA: TGTGCCAGCAGTGAAGGGGAAGGGTATTTCGACAATGAGCAGTTCTTC.

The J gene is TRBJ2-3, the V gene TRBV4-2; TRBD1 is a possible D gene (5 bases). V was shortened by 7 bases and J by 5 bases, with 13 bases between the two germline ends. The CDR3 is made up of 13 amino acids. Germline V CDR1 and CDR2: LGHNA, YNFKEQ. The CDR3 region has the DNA TGTGCCAGCAAAGGGGCCGAGGAAGATACGCAGTATTTT. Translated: CASKGAEEDTQYF.

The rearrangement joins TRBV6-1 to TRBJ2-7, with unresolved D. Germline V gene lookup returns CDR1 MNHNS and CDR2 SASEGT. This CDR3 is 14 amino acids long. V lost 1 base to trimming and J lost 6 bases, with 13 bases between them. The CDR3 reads CASSEDNGYFEQYF. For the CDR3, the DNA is TGTGCCAGCAGTGAAGACAACGGTTACTTCGAGCAGTACTTC.

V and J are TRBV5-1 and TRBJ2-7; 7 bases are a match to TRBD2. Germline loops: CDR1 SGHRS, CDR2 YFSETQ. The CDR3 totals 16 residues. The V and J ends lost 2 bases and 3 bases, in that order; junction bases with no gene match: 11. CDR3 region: CASSFDLAGAGYEQYF. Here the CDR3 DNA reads TGCGCCAGCAGCTTCGATCTCGCGGGAGCCGGCTACGAGCAGTACTTC.

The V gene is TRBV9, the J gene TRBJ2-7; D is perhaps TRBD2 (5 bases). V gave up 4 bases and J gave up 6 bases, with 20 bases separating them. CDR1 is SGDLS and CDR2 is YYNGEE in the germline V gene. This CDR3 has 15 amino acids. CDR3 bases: TGTGCCAGCAGCCCTCGGGGTTACTCAGCGGCCGAGCAGTACTTC. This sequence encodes CASSPRGYSAAEQYF.